These 22 T cell receptor beta chains originate from one sample sequenced in a study of OX40 agonist ivuxolimab in advanced cancers. Profiled with immunoSEQ multiplex PCR; TCRdb holds only in-frame clones, not every one. This table holds 15,000 to 20,000 clones, 80% to 90% found once. This sample comprised CD4+ or CD8+ T cells sorted from blood, obtained in a trial of the OX40 agonist ivuxolimab. The receptors come from an adult with an advanced solid tumor such as melanoma, head and neck, liver or kidney cancer.

The V gene is TRBV4-3, the J gene TRBJ2-5; TRBD1 or TRBD2 may be the D gene (5 bases each). Per the germline V gene, CDR1 is LGHNA and CDR2 is YSLEER. CDR3 length: 15 residues. The V end was cut by 4 bases, the J end by 1 base, with 13 bases between. The DNA of the CDR3 is TGCGCCAGCAGCCTTCGACTGGGACCCCAAGAGACCCAGTACTTC. The encoded protein is CASSLRLGPQETQYF.

A single count supports this clone. The chain combines TRBV29-1 with TRBJ2-5; TRBD2 agrees at 12 bases. This CDR3 contains 15 residues. CDR1 SQVTM and CDR2 ANQGSEA come from the germline V gene. V lost 3 bases to trimming and J lost 5 bases; unmatched junction nucleotides: 7. DNA for the CDR3: TGCAGCGTTGAGGTTCTAGCGGGAGGGAGGGAGACCCAGTACTTC. Its protein is CSVEVLAGGRETQYF.

In this sample, this clone turned up once. The genes are TRBV4-3 and TRBJ1-1; tentative D call: TRBD1 (6 bases). Germline V gene sequence: CDR1 LGHNA, CDR2 YSLEER. V was clipped by 3 bases and J by 5 bases, with 13 bases between them. The CDR3 contains 14 residues. The CDR3 here is CASSQRGALTEAFF. The CDR3 DNA sequence: TGCGCCAGCAGCCAGCGGGGGGCGCTTACTGAAGCTTTCTTT.

V usage is TRBV5-6 and J usage is TRBJ2-4; the D is unclear. Germline V gene lookup returns CDR1 SGHDT and CDR2 YYEEEE. The CDR3 length is 15 residues. Trimming took 4 bases from V and 0 from J, leaving 11 bases between them. The DNA for the CDR3 is TGTGCCAGCAGCGCAGGTTCCCTAGCCAAAAACATTCAGTACTTC. Translated, it gives CASSAGSLAKNIQYF. The entire variable domain, with the rest obtained from reference TRBV5-6 and TRBJ2-4, is as follows: DAGVTQSPTHLIKTRGQQVTLRCSPKSGHDTVSWYQQALGQGPQFIFQYYEEEERQRGNFPDRFSGHQFPNYSSELNVNALLLGDSALYLCASSAGSLAKNIQYFGAGTRLSVL.

The V gene is TRBV27, the J gene TRBJ2-5, with 7 positions matching TRBD1. The end of the DNA is better explained by TRBJ2-7, so the J call may be wrong. This CDR3 comprises 16 residues. Germline V gene data show CDR1 as MNHEY and CDR2 as SMNVEV (reference sequence). The CDR3 DNA is TGTGCCAGCAAGACCACCGGACAGGAAACCCTTTACGAGCAGTACTTC. Its protein is CASKTTGQETLYEQYF.

This clone was seen only a few times. The CDR3 spells CASSLGTSGNTDTQYF. CDR3 coding DNA: TGTGCCAGCAGTTTAGGAACTAGCGGAAACACAGATACGCAGTATTTT. The J gene is TRBJ2-3, the V gene TRBV28; 8 nucleotides line up with TRBD2. CDR1 and CDR2 from the germline V gene are MDHEN and SYDVKM. The length of the CDR3 is 16 residues. Trimming removed 2 bases from V and 2 bases from J; junction bases left unmatched: 6.

J is TRBJ2-7 and V is TRBV10-3; TRBD1 matches 8 bases. The V segment lost 4 bases and the J segment 6 bases; nucleotides outside the gene matches: 5. This CDR3 comprises 13 residues. Germline V gene lookup returns CDR1 ENHRY and CDR2 SYGVKD. CDR3 loop: CAISGRTGTEQYF. For the CDR3, the DNA is TGTGCCATCAGTGGCAGGACAGGGACCGAGCAGTACTTC.

V usage is TRBV27 and J usage is TRBJ2-2; 7 nucleotides match TRBD1. CDR3 length equals 15 residues. Germline values: CDR1 MNHEY, CDR2 SMNVEV (reference sequence). The V and J ends lost 4 bases and 2 bases, in that order; junction bases with no gene match: 4. The CDR3 spells CASSWTGINTGELFF. As DNA, the CDR3 is TGTGCCAGCAGTTGGACAGGTATAAACACCGGGGAGCTGTTTTTT.

The CDR3 loop reads CASSLVAGARETQYF. Here the CDR3 DNA reads TGTGCCAGCAGCTTAGTTGCGGGAGCGCGGGAGACCCAGTACTTC. The chain joins TRBV7-2 to TRBJ2-5; 7 bases align to TRBD2. The CDR3 covers 15 residues. The germline V gene encodes CDR1 SGHTA and CDR2 FQGNSA. Trimming at V came to 1 base and at J to 5 bases, leaving 7 bases not matched to a gene.

The gene calls are TRBV18 and TRBJ1-4, with D possibly matching TRBD1 (5 bases). There are 15 residues in the CDR3. Trimming shortened V by 1 base and J by 3 bases, and 9 bases separated the two germline ends. Per germline, CDR1 KGHSH and CDR2 LQKENI. CDR3 protein: CASSPQGLANEKLFF. In DNA form, the CDR3 reads TGTGCCAGCTCACCACAGGGGCTGGCTAATGAAAAACTGTTTTTT.

A note on this clone: The DNA is omitted, as the CDR3 cannot be located on it reliably, and the CDR3 follows TCRdb's listing. The chain carries TRBV23-1 and TRBJ2-7; the table's D gene call, TRBD1, was not cross checked with the DNA. TRBV23-1 belongs to the ORF category, with a function that is uncertain. Both ends counted, the CDR3 spans 14 residues. CDR3 loop: CASSQLLWGQGSYF.

The J gene is TRBJ2-5, the V gene TRBV10-1, with 12 nucleotides matching TRBD2. From germline, CDR1 is WNHNN and CDR2 SYGVQD (reference sequence). The CDR3 sequence is 17 residues long. V lost 4 bases and J lost 2; bases outside the gene matches: 8. The CDR3 loop reads CASSGTSGTRLQETQYF. CDR3 in DNA: TGCGCCAGCAGTGGGACTAGCGGGACGCGTTTACAAGAGACCCAGTACTTC.

V usage is TRBV5-4 and J usage is TRBJ1-5; unclear D gene. V was cut by 0 bases and J by 0 bases, with 7 bases left in between. Per germline, CDR1 SGHNT and CDR2 YYREEE (reference sequence). The CDR3 length is 15 residues. In nucleotides, the CDR3 is TGTGCCAGCAGCTTGGGCCCTTATAGCAATCAGCCCCAGCATTTT. It is translated as CASSLGPYSNQPQHF.

This chain joins TRBV29-1 and TRBJ1-1; 8 nucleotides match TRBD1. The CDR3 runs to 13 residues. The germline gives CDR1 SQVTM, CDR2 ANQGSEA. The V segment lost 6 bases and the J segment 2 bases; nucleotides outside the gene matches: 5. The CDR3 protein is CSVWSGGNTEAFF. In nucleotides, the CDR3 is TGCAGCGTCTGGTCAGGGGGCAACACTGAAGCTTTCTTT.

This chain uses TRBV10-3 with TRBJ2-1; 12 nucleotides align to TRBD2. This CDR3 contains 16 residues. V dropped 7 bases and J dropped 0; count of bases not matched to a gene: 4. Germline CDR1 and CDR2: ENHRY and SYGVKD. The CDR3 coding sequence is TGTGCCATCAACGGGGGACTAGCGGGCTCCTACAATGAGCAGTTCTTC. Translation gives CAINGGLAGSYNEQFF.

The chain has TRBV7-6 and TRBJ2-7, with a weak D call TRBD1 (6 bases). The ends were cut back, 1 base at V and 2 bases at J, with 12 bases in the middle. Germline lookup yields CDR1 SGHVS and CDR2 FNYEAQ. The CDR3 spans 15 residues. CDR3 region: CASSLEDRPTYEQYF. The CDR3 DNA reads TGTGCCAGCAGCTTAGAGGACAGACCAACCTACGAGCAGTACTTC. Drawing the rest from reference TRBV7-6 and TRBJ2-7, the complete variable domain is GAGVSQSPRYKVTKRGQDVALRCDPISGHVSLYWYRQALGQGPEFLTYFNYEAQQDKSGLPNDRFSAERPEGSISTLTIQRTEQRDSAMYRCASSLEDRPTYEQYFGPGTRLTVT.

The chain couples TRBV6-1 to TRBJ1-3; D unclear. CDR1 is MNHNS, CDR2 SASEGT, per germline. The CDR3 runs 11 residues. Trimming removed 6 bases from V and 4 bases from J, with 4 bases in between. CDR3 loop: CASRFGNTIYF. The CDR3 DNA sequence: TGTGCCAGCAGATTCGGAAACACCATATATTTT.

The rearrangement links TRBV28 to TRBJ2-1; maybe TRBD2 (6 bases). The germline gives CDR1 MDHEN, CDR2 SYDVKM. There are 13 residues in the CDR3. The germline V and J ends were trimmed by 8 bases and 5 bases, with 13 bases remaining between them. The CDR3 DNA follows: TGTGCCAGCTCCTGGGACTTTAACAATGAGCAGTTCTTC. Amino acids: CASSWDFNNEQFF.

The J gene is TRBJ2-6, the V gene TRBV19; TRBD1 matches at 8 bases. The CDR3 contains 18 residues. The germline gives CDR1 LNHDA, CDR2 SQIVND (reference sequence). Trimming took 3 bases from V and 0 from J; bases not matched to a gene: 7. DNA of the CDR3: TGTGCCAGTAGTATCGGGCAGGGGGCCCTCTCTGGGGCCAACGTCCTGACTTTC. Residues: CASSIGQGALSGANVLTF.

The chain employs TRBV11-2 and TRBJ2-2; 8 nucleotides agree with TRBD2. The CDR3 extends over 15 amino acids. Germline CDR1 and CDR2: SGHAT and FQNNGV. V trimming: 6 bases; J trimming: 6 bases; junction bases outside the gene matches: 9. CDR3 loop: CASRPPGLGPGELFF. As DNA, the CDR3 is TGTGCCAGCAGACCACCGGGACTAGGACCCGGGGAGCTGTTTTTT.

The rearrangement uses TRBV5-4 and TRBJ2-5; 7 nucleotides agree with TRBD1. The last part of the DNA fits TRBJ2-7 better; the J call may be wrong. Germline CDR1 and CDR2: SGHNT and YYREEE (reference sequence). The CDR3 has 13 amino acids. CDR3 region: CASSLRQGYEQYF. CDR3 nucleotide sequence: TGTGCCAGCAGCCTACGACAGGGCTACGAGCAGTACTTC.

The gene calls are TRBV11-2 and TRBJ2-5; TRBD2 matches 11 bases. The J call may be incorrect, as the DNA end agrees better with TRBJ2-7. This CDR3 is 16 amino acids long. The germline V gene encodes CDR1 SGHAT and CDR2 FQNNGV. The CDR3 loop reads CASSPTWGLAEYEQYF. Here the CDR3 DNA reads TGTGCCAGCAGCCCAACATGGGGACTAGCGGAATACGAGCAGTACTTC.